This is a list of T cell receptor beta chains from one sample in a study of T cells in Graves' hyperthyroidism and ophthalmopathy. TCRdb re-analysed the multiplex PCR reads in MiXCR, keeping a single row per CDR3 protein. The data hold 460,000 or so distinct CDR3 sequences, with about an eighth observed a single time. Sequenced material: blood. The receptor set was obtained from a young woman with Graves' hyperthyroidism. The CDR3 runs from the conserved cysteine through the conserved F or W. A D gene is named only where the DNA matches it firmly. The size of a clone is reported for some rows only, either as once, few or many, or as a class for expanded clones.

CDR3 protein	CDR3 DNA	clone size	D gene	V gene	J gene
CASMTYNNEQFF	TGTGCCAGCATGACCTATAATAATGAGCAGTTCTTC	many	-	TRBV2	TRBJ2-1
CATSDTTGSRAFF	TGTGCCACCAGTGACACAACAGGGAGCAGGGCTTTCTTT	many	-	TRBV24-1	TRBJ1-1
CASSRGQGSQPQHF	TGTGCCAGCAGCCGGGGACAGGGTAGCCAGCCCCAGCATTTT	many	TRBD1	TRBV11-2	TRBJ1-5
CSASHPLNYGYTF	TGCAGTGCTAGTCACCCTCTTAACTATGGCTACACCTTC	-	-	TRBV20-1	TRBJ1-2
CASSLDRLGQFF	TGTGCCAGCAGCTTAGATCGTTTGGGGCAGTTCTTC	-	-	TRBV11-3	TRBJ2-1
CASSFVGANVLTF	TGTGCCAGCAGCTTTGTTGGGGCCAACGTCCTGACTTTC	-	-	TRBV11-2	TRBJ2-6
CASSDLGHRNDQPQHF	TGTGCCAGCAGTGACCTCGGACACCGGAATGATCAGCCCCAGCATTTT	-	-	TRBV6-1	TRBJ1-5
CAKPGDKNIQYF	TGTGCCAAACCGGGAGACAAAAACATTCAGTACTTC	few	-	TRBV6-4	TRBJ2-4
CAWDTGSNQPQHF	TGTGCCTGGGATACAGGTAGCAATCAGCCCCAGCATTTT	many	-	TRBV30	TRBJ1-5
CAWSRGGLNIQYF	TGTGCCTGGAGTCGAGGGGGTCTAAACATTCAGTACTTC	many	-	TRBV30	TRBJ2-4
CSGGGTLYEQYF	TGCAGCGGAGGGGGGACATTGTACGAGCAGTACTTC	many	-	TRBV29-1	TRBJ2-7
CASSQSLAGGPIFSSGELFF	TGTGCCAGCAGCCAAAGTCTAGCGGGAGGGCCGATTTTTTCTAGCGGGGAGCTGTTTTTT	-	TRBD2	TRBV7-7	TRBJ2-2
CASSQALSSEQFF	TGCGCCAGCAGCCAAGCCCTTTCTAGTGAGCAGTTCTTC	once	-	TRBV4-1	TRBJ2-1
CASSQEGQSRHNEQFF	TGCGCCAGCAGCCAGGAAGGACAGTCACGGCACAATGAGCAGTTCTTC	once	-	TRBV4-1	TRBJ2-1
CASSSVVQKNTGELFF	TGTGCCAGCTCCTCAGTTGTCCAAAAGAACACCGGGGAGCTGTTTTTT	many	-	TRBV9	TRBJ2-2
CASNLAKNIQYF	TGTGCCAGCAACCTAGCCAAAAACATTCAGTACTTC	-	-	TRBV6-4	TRBJ2-4
CASSLDLPRDRGTGELFF	TGTGCCAGCAGCTTAGATCTTCCCCGGGACAGGGGCACCGGGGAGCTGTTTTTT	-	TRBD1	TRBV11-3	TRBJ2-2
CASSDRYSNQPQHF	TGTGCCAGCAGTGACAGATATAGCAATCAGCCCCAGCATTTT	many	-	TRBV2	TRBJ1-5
CASSLAGGGNNSPLHF	TGTGCCAGCAGCTTAGCCGGGGGAGGAAATAATTCACCCCTCCACTTT	many	-	TRBV11-2	TRBJ1-6
CATSDSAGGTAYNEQFF	TGTGCCACCAGTGATTCCGCCGGCGGGACCGCCTACAATGAGCAGTTCTTC	few	-	TRBV24-1	TRBJ2-1
CASSKSGRGTDTQYF	TGTGCCAGCAGTAAGAGCGGGAGGGGCACAGATACGCAGTATTTT	-	TRBD2	TRBV12-3/TRBV12-4	TRBJ2-3
CASSIHIPGTEAFF	TGTGCCAGTAGTATACATATCCCTGGGACTGAAGCTTTCTTT	many	-	TRBV19	TRBJ1-1
CATSLRVSLAPNEQFF	TGTGCCACCAGTTTAAGGGTCTCGTTGGCCCCCAATGAGCAGTTCTTC	many	-	TRBV15	TRBJ2-1